The 21 T cell receptor beta chains below all came from one sample that was sequenced in a study of T cells in Graves' hyperthyroidism and ophthalmopathy. TCR beta CDR3 region amplification was performed from RNA transcripts. The HTBI primer set served for first-round RT-PCR of the TCR CDR3. TCRdb independently ran MiXCR on the multiplex PCR reads; one entry per CDR3 protein. The sample includes 700,000 or so distinct CDR3 sequences, roughly 17% of them seen just once. Sequencing input: blood. All receptors come from a young man with Graves' hyperthyroidism.

Many counts were recorded for this clonotype. V usage is TRBV30 and J usage is TRBJ2-7, with 7 nucleotides matching TRBD1. V was clipped by 2 bases and J by 2 bases; unmatched bases: 6. The CDR3 consists of 14 residues. Germline V CDR1 and CDR2: GTSNPN, SVGIG (reference sequence). CDR3 in amino acids: CAWSKTGKPYEQYF. The DNA of the CDR3 is TGTGCCTGGAGTAAGACAGGGAAACCCTACGAGCAGTACTTC.

This clonotype has more than one count but fewer than ten. This chain joins TRBV4-1 and TRBJ2-1; either TRBD1 or TRBD2 may fit D (5 bases each). Deletions cut 1 base from V and 8 bases from J, with 15 bases between. CDR1 is MGHRA and CDR2 is YSYEKL in the germline V gene. The CDR3 totals 15 residues. The CDR3 reads CASSQVQGGLHEQFF. In nucleotides, the CDR3 is TGCGCCAGCAGCCAAGTCCAGGGTGGACTGCATGAGCAGTTCTTC.

This clonotype appeared a few times. The chain is built from TRBV28 and TRBJ2-1; a possible D gene is TRBD1 (5 bases). Germline V CDR1 and CDR2: MDHEN, SYDVKM. This CDR3 has 15 residues. The V gene lost 6 bases and the J gene lost 2 bases, with 14 bases spanning the gap. DNA for the CDR3: TGTGCCAGCAGATTCCAGGACAACACCTACAATGAGCAGTTCTTC. It encodes CASRFQDNTYNEQFF.

The rearrangement joins TRBV19 to TRBJ1-5, with 8 bases fitting TRBD1. The trim removed 4 bases at V and 7 bases at J, leaving 9 bases unmatched. CDR1 LNHDA and CDR2 SQIVND come from the germline V gene (reference sequence). The CDR3 extends over 15 amino acids. CDR3 DNA: TGTGCCAGTAGTACCGACAGGGGTCAAGGCCAGCCCCAGCATTTT. Protein sequence: CASSTDRGQGQPQHF. The full variable domain, in which reference TRBV19 and TRBJ1-5 provide the parts outside the CDR3, is DGGITQSPKYLFRKEGQNVTLSCEQNLNHDAMYWYRQDPGQGLRLIYYSQIVNDFQKGDIAEGYSVSREKKESFPLTVTSAQKNPTAFYLCASSTDRGQGQPQHFGDGTRLSIL.

This clonotype has ten or more counts. J is TRBJ2-3 and V is TRBV29-1, with unresolved D. The CDR3 totals 13 residues. The germline V gene has CDR1 SQVTM and CDR2 ANQGSEA. V gave up 0 bases and J gave up 3 bases, with 7 bases separating them. CDR3 sequence: CSVEESLTDTQYF. The CDR3 DNA reads TGCAGCGTTGAAGAGTCCCTGACAGATACGCAGTATTTT.

This clonotype was recorded at least ten times. The chain links TRBV12-3 or TRBV12-4 to TRBJ2-1, with TRBD2 matching over 7 bases. Trimming took 2 bases from V and 8 from J; bases not matched to a gene: 3. The CDR3 consists of 13 residues. CDR3 sequence: CASSLQGGDEQFF. In nucleotides, the CDR3 is TGTGCCAGCAGTTTACAGGGAGGGGATGAGCAGTTCTTC.

The sample holds many counts of this clonotype. The CDR3 bases are TGTGCCAGCAGTCTAAGGGGGGGACACTCCTACGAGCAGTACTTC. Its protein product is CASSLRGGHSYEQYF. The V gene is TRBV28, the J gene TRBJ2-7, with D possibly matching TRBD2 (7 bases). The CDR3 is 15 amino acids. Trimming pared 5 bases from V and 0 bases from J, leaving 14 bases between. The V gene's germline CDR1 is MDHEN and CDR2 SYDVKM.

The chain uses TRBV19 and TRBJ1-2; D gene unclear. V dropped 7 bases and J dropped 6 bases, with 15 bases sitting between them. Germline V gene sequence: CDR1 LNHDA, CDR2 SQIVND (reference sequence). This CDR3 has 13 residues. The CDR3 region has the DNA TGTGCCAGTATAGACCGAAGCCAAGATGGCTACACCTTC. The encoded protein is CASIDRSQDGYTF.

This clonotype occurred a few times. J is TRBJ2-1 and V is TRBV18; 11 positions agree with TRBD2. The length of the CDR3 is 16 residues. The ends lost 3 bases at V and 4 bases at J; junction bases unmatched: 5. Germline V gene sequence: CDR1 KGHSH, CDR2 LQKENI. For the CDR3, the DNA is TGTGCCAGCTCACCCGGACTAGCGGGCCGTTACAATGAGCAGTTCTTC. Encoded protein: CASSPGLAGRYNEQFF.

The chain's CDR3 is CASTTSGSETQYF. DNA for the CDR3: TGTGCCAGCACCACTAGCGGGAGCGAGACCCAGTACTTC. J is TRBJ2-5 and V is TRBV6-1; 11 nucleotides match TRBD2. The germline V gene encodes CDR1 MNHNS and CDR2 SASEGT. With V trimmed by 7 bases and J by 5 bases, 3 bases remained unmatched. This CDR3 has 13 amino acids.

This clonotype was counted at least ten times. V usage is TRBV27 and J usage is TRBJ2-7; no clear D. The ends were cut back, 2 bases at V and 6 bases at J, with 14 bases in the middle. Germline values: CDR1 MNHEY, CDR2 SMNVEV (reference sequence). The CDR3 runs 14 residues. CDR3 loop: CASSLAGTVLEQYF. CDR3 DNA: TGTGCCAGCAGTTTAGCAGGAACCGTTCTCGAGCAGTACTTC.

This clonotype was recorded at least ten times. The J gene is TRBJ2-7, the V gene TRBV3-1; D is possibly TRBD2 (5 bases). CDR1 and CDR2 (germline): LGHDT, YNNKEL (reference sequence). With 0 bases removed from V and 0 bases from J, the gap between germline ends came to 15 bases. The CDR3 runs to 17 residues. CDR3 in DNA: TGTGCCAGCAGCCAAGAAACTGGAGGCGTGAGCTCCTACGAGCAGTACTTC. Amino acid sequence: CASSQETGGVSSYEQYF.

This clonotype was counted at least ten times. The chain recombines TRBV6-1 with TRBJ2-3, with 13 bases matching TRBD2. Germline V gene sequence: CDR1 MNHNS, CDR2 SASEGT. Trimming at V came to 4 bases and at J to 3 bases, leaving 4 bases not matched to a gene. This CDR3 region has 16 residues. CDR3 DNA: TGTGCCAGCAGTGGGGGACTAGCGGGGTGGACAGATACGCAGTATTTT. It encodes CASSGGLAGWTDTQYF.

This clonotype was counted a few times. The rearrangement links TRBV10-3 to TRBJ2-7, with 9 positions matching TRBD1. In germline, CDR1 is ENHRY, CDR2 SYGVKD. With V trimmed by 6 bases and J by 4 bases, 10 bases remained unmatched. The length of the CDR3 is 15 residues. The CDR3 sequence: CAISDRGTYGYEQYF. Written as DNA, the CDR3 is TGTGCCATCAGCGACAGGGGGACCTACGGGTACGAGCAGTACTTC.

This sequence joins TRBV12-3 or TRBV12-4 and TRBJ1-5, with TRBD1 matching 8 bases. Germline trimming cut 2 bases from V and 1 base from J; bases unmatched to any gene: 10. The CDR3 loop spans 18 amino acids. CDR3 region: CASSLNTGGVGSNQPQHF. The CDR3 coding sequence is TGTGCCAGCAGTTTAAATACAGGGGGAGTTGGGAGCAATCAGCCCCAGCATTTT.

Remarks on this clonotype: The junction does not match germline at one end; this may be a read error. The J gene is TRBJ2-2, the V gene TRBV3-1, with D perhaps matching TRBD2 (6 bases). Germline V gene sequence: CDR1 LGHDT, CDR2 YNNKEL (reference sequence). This CDR3 spans 15 amino acids. The CDR3, as DNA: TGCGCCAGCAGCCAAGACGTGGGCGGGGCCGGGGAGCTGTTTTTT. It specifies CASSQDVGGAGELFF.

This clonotype was detected ten times or more. V usage is TRBV7-9 and J usage is TRBJ2-4; 8 positions agree with TRBD1. Trimming removed 4 bases from V and 3 bases from J; junction bases left unmatched: 11. CDR3 length: 17 amino acids. The V gene's germline CDR1 is SEHNR and CDR2 FQNEAQ (reference sequence). The CDR3 DNA sequence: TGTGCCAGCAGCTCCACAGGGGGTCCCTCCTACAAAAACATTCAGTACTTC. Amino acid sequence: CASSSTGGPSYKNIQYF.

This clonotype was counted between two and nine times. The chain has TRBV4-1 and TRBJ2-3, with unresolved D. The CDR3 has 14 residues. The germline V gene encodes CDR1 MGHRA and CDR2 YSYEKL. Trimming took off 2 bases at V and 3 bases at J, with 9 bases between the two ends. CDR3 DNA: TGCGCCAGCAGCCAACTAGTTGGAACAGATACGCAGTATTTT. It specifies CASSQLVGTDTQYF.

This clonotype was observed a few times. The CDR3 loop is CATSDPSRGETGELFF. The CDR3, as DNA: TGTGCCACCAGTGATCCCTCTAGGGGGGAGACCGGGGAGCTGTTTTTT. The V and J genes are TRBV24-1 and TRBJ2-2, with D possibly being TRBD1 or TRBD2 (6 bases each). This CDR3 region has 16 residues. Germline V gene data show CDR1 as KGHDR and CDR2 as SFDVKD. V was shortened by 3 bases and J by 5 bases, with 15 bases between the two germline ends.

In its sample, this clonotype was seen many times. The V and J genes are TRBV18 and TRBJ2-3, with D tentatively TRBD2 (5 bases). V lost 6 bases to trimming and J lost 3 bases, with 16 bases between them. From germline, CDR1 is KGHSH and CDR2 LQKENI. This CDR3 contains 15 residues. CDR3: CASSPGASTTDTQYF. The CDR3 bases are TGTGCCAGCTCGCCGGGCGCTAGCACAACAGATACGCAGTATTTT.

Ten or more counts support this clonotype. The genes are TRBV6-1 and TRBJ2-1; the D gene is possibly TRBD1 (6 bases). This CDR3 spans 13 amino acids. Germline V gene lookup returns CDR1 MNHNS and CDR2 SASEGT. V gave up 6 bases and J gave up 8 bases, with 14 bases separating them. The CDR3 DNA sequence: TGTGCCAGCAGGGCAGGGGTTTGGGATGAGCAGTTCTTC. It translates to CASRAGVWDEQFF.